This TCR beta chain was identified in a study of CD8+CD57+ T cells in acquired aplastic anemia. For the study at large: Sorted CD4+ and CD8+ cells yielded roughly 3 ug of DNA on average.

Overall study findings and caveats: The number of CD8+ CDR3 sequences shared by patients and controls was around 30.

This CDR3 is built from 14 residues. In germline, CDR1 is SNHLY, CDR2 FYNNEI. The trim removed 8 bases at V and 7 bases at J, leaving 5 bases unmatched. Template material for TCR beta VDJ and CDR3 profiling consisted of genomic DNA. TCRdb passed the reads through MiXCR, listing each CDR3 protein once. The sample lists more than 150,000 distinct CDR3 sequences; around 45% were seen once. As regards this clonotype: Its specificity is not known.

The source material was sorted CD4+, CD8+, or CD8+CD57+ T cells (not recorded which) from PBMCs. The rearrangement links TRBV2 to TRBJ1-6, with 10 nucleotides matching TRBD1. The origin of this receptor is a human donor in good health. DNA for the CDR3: TGTGCCAGCTTCCGGGACAGGGGAAATTCACCCCTCCACTTT. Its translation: CASFRDRGNSPLHF.